A selection of T cell receptor beta chains follows, all from one sample in a study of T cell responses to AZD1222 COVID-19 vaccine. Libraries were prepared by immunoSEQ multiplex PCR; TCRdb keeps only in-frame clonotypes and omits some of them. This table holds some 97,000 clones, 85% to 90% found once. The specimen was peripheral blood, collected on day 0 of AZD1222 vaccination. These receptors were obtained from an adult in good health. CDR3s include the opening cysteine and the closing phenylalanine or tryptophan. D genes are given only for firm matches. Clone size is shown for a subset of rows, as once, few, many or a class of expanded clone.

>TRBV6-5|.|TRBJ1-1|.
TGTGCCATCCAGCCTCTAGCGGGGAACACTGAAGCTTTCTTT
CAIQPLAGNTEAFF
>TRBV28|.|TRBJ1-6|TRBD1
TGTGCCAGCAGTTCGTACAGGGGCTACTCACCCCTCCACTTT
CASSSYRGYSPLHF
>TRBV5-5|.|TRBJ2-3|TRBD2
TGTGCCAGCAGCTTGGTCCCGCGGGGGGCCACAGATACGCAGTATTTT
CASSLVPRGATDTQYF
>TRBV2|once|TRBJ1-2|.
TGTGCCAGCAGCCCCCGGACAGCGAACTATGGCTACACCTTC
CASSPRTANYGYTF
>TRBV11-1|.|TRBJ2-1|TRBD2
TGTGCCAGCAGCTCACCCGGGACTAGCGGTAATGAGCAGTTCTTC
CASSSPGTSGNEQFF
>TRBV5-4|once|TRBJ1-2|.
TGTGCCAGCAGCTTGGGGGGACCCAGGGCGTATGGCTACACCTTC
CASSLGGPRAYGYTF
>TRBV12-3/TRBV12-4|.|TRBJ1-2|.
TGTGCCAGCAGTCTCCGGCCCGGGGGCTACACCTTC
CASSLRPGGYTF
>TRBV2|.|TRBJ2-7|TRBD1
TGTGCCAGCAGGAGACAGGGCGCCCATAAGGACTTC
CASRRQGAHKDF
>TRBV5-1|.|TRBJ1-2|TRBD1
TGCGCCAGCAGCTTGGAACTGACAGGGGCAGGCTACACCTTC
CASSLELTGAGYTF
>TRBV6-5|.|TRBJ2-5|.
TGTGCCAGCAGTTATACGTTCCAAGAGACCCAGTACTTC
CASSYTFQETQYF
>TRBV5-6|.|TRBJ1-4|.
TGTGCCAGCAGCTTCGCTGCAACTAATGAAAAACTGTTTTTT
CASSFAATNEKLFF
>TRBV7-2|.|TRBJ2-2|.
TGTGCCAGCAGCTTATCCCGGGAGCTGTTTTTT
CASSLSRELFF
>TRBV2|.|TRBJ1-5|.
TGTGCCAGCAGTGATCTGGGAGTCAAGCCCCAGCATTTT
CASSDLGVKPQHF
>TRBV9|once|TRBJ2-2|.
TGTGCCAGCAGCGTCGGGACGGCCGCGAACACCGGGGAGCTGTTTTTT
CASSVGTAANTGELFF
>TRBV18|.|TRBJ2-5|.
TGTGCCAGCTCACCTATCCAAGCCGAGACCCAGTACTTC
CASSPIQAETQYF
>TRBV6-5|once|TRBJ1-1|TRBD1
TGTGCCAGCGGGGACAGGGGCTGGACTGAAGCTTTCTTT
CASGDRGWTEAFF
>TRBV9|.|TRBJ1-5|.
TGTGCCAGCAGCGTAGCTTCGGGTGGCAATCAGCCCCAGCATTTT
CASSVASGGNQPQHF
>TRBV5-5|few|TRBJ2-7|TRBD2
TGTGCCAGCAGCTTGCGGGGGGGCCCCTACGAGCAGTACTTC
CASSLRGGPYEQYF
>TRBV7-2|.|TRBJ2-3|.
TGTGCCAGCAGCACAGTCGCCGGCGGGGGCCCCAGGGATACGCAGTATTTT
CASSTVAGGGPRDTQYF
>TRBV6-5|.|TRBJ1-5|.
TGTGCCAGCAGTTCTCGACAAAGCAATCAGCCCCAGCATTTT
CASSSRQSNQPQHF
>TRBV11-3|.|TRBJ2-7|TRBD1
TGTGCCAGCAGCCCCGGGACAGGGGAGCAGTACTTC
CASSPGTGEQYF
>TRBV19|.|TRBJ1-1|.
TGTGCCAGTAGTATTTTCGGGAACACTGAAGCTTTCTTT
CASSIFGNTEAFF
>TRBV20-1|.|TRBJ1-4|.
TGCAGTGCTAGACAGTGGGAAAAACTGTTTTTT
CSARQWEKLFF
>TRBV6-2/TRBV6-3|.|TRBJ1-5|.
TGTGCCAGCAGTTACGGGGGACCGCACAATCAGCCCCAGCATTTT
CASSYGGPHNQPQHF
>TRBV3-1/TRBV3-2|.|TRBJ1-3|TRBD1
TGTGCCAGCACTGACAGGGCAAACACCATATATTTT
CASTDRANTIYF
>TRBV5-5|.|TRBJ1-2|.
TGTGCCAGCAGCTCGGCAGGGAGGGCCTCTACCTATGGCTACACCTTC
CASSSAGRASTYGYTF
>TRBV6-4|.|TRBJ2-2|TRBD2
TGTGCCAGCCGAGGACTAGCGCACGGGGAGCTGTTTTTT
CASRGLAHGELFF
>TRBV10-3|.|TRBJ2-1|.
TGTGCCATCAGTGATTTAGGGGGGAGTTCCTACAATGAGCAGTTCTTC
CAISDLGGSSYNEQFF
>TRBV28|.|TRBJ2-1|TRBD2
TGTGCCAGTCTAGCGGGGGGAGCCTACAATGAGCAGTTCTTC
CASLAGGAYNEQFF
>TRBV5-1|.|TRBJ1-1|TRBD1
TGCGCCAGCAGCTTGGAACCGGGACAGTCTTGGACTGAAGCTTTCTTT
CASSLEPGQSWTEAFF
>TRBV7-2|few|TRBJ2-7|.
TGTGCCAGCAGCTTAGCCCTTGACAGATACGAGCAGTACTTC
CASSLALDRYEQYF
>TRBV9|once|TRBJ2-1|.
TGTGCCAGCAGCTCCCTTCCCGACACTTCAGCCCATGAGCAGTTCTTC
CASSSLPDTSAHEQFF
>TRBV19|.|TRBJ2-3|.
TGTGCCAGTAGTGTTACCGGGGCCCTCACAGATACGCAGTATTTT
CASSVTGALTDTQYF
>TRBV6-5|.|TRBJ1-1|TRBD1
TGTGCCAGCAGTTTCCTTAGCCGGGACAGAAATGAAGCTTTCTTT
CASSFLSRDRNEAFF
>TRBV6-5|.|TRBJ1-2|.
TGTGCCAGCAGTTACGGGGCAGGGAATGGCTACACCTTC
CASSYGAGNGYTF
>TRBV6-5|.|TRBJ2-3|.
TGTGCCAGCACCTCGGCTGATACGCAGTATTTT
CASTSADTQYF
>TRBV19|once|TRBJ2-2|.
TGTGCCAGTACCTCGGGGACGAACACCGGGGAGCTGTTTTTT
CASTSGTNTGELFF
>TRBV5-3|.|TRBJ2-7|.
TGTGCCATCAAGGGAGAAAAGAAGCAGTACTTC
CAIKGEKKQYF
>TRBV7-2|.|TRBJ2-1|.
TGTGCCAGCAGCTTAGTCTTGTCAGGGGACAATGAGCAGTTCTTC
CASSLVLSGDNEQFF
>TRBV7-3|.|TRBJ2-7|TRBD2
TGTGCCAGCAGCTTATTCGGGACTATCGACGAGCAGTACTTC
CASSLFGTIDEQYF
>TRBV5-8|.|TRBJ2-3|.
TGTGCCAGCAGCTTGGTTTTAGGGCAGGGAGAGGACACAGATACGCAGTATTTT
CASSLVLGQGEDTDTQYF
>TRBV15|.|TRBJ1-4|.
TGTGCCACCAGCAGGATCGATCCACGTGAAAAACTGTTTTTT
CATSRIDPREKLFF
>TRBV7-9|.|TRBJ2-1|.
TGTGCCAGCAGTTGGGACCCCCCCCCGTTCTTC
CASSWDPPPFF
>TRBV7-3|.|TRBJ1-2|.
TGTGCCAGCAGCTTAACCCCGGACCTAGGGAATGGCTACACCTTC
CASSLTPDLGNGYTF
>TRBV6-2/TRBV6-3|.|TRBJ1-5|.
TGTGCCAGCAGCTCGGTGGGGTCTTGGGATAGCAATCAGCCCCAGCATTTT
CASSSVGSWDSNQPQHF
>TRBV4-1|.|TRBJ1-2|.
TGCGCCAGCAGCCAACCCGGGACGACGTCTAACTATGGCTACACCTTC
CASSQPGTTSNYGYTF
>TRBV6-2/TRBV6-3|once|TRBJ2-1|TRBD2
TGTGCCAGCAGCCTCTGGGGAGCGGGGGGCAATGAGCAGTTCTTC
CASSLWGAGGNEQFF
>TRBV9|.|TRBJ2-5|TRBD2
TGTGCCAGCAGCGTACTAGCGGGCCAAGAGACCCAGTACTTC
CASSVLAGQETQYF
>TRBV7-8|.|TRBJ1-3|.
TGTGCCAGCAGCTTAAAGTTACTCGCTGGAAACACCATATATTTT
CASSLKLLAGNTIYF
>TRBV5-5|.|TRBJ2-3|.
TGTGCCAGCAGCTTGTTGGTCACAGATACGCAGTATTTT
CASSLLVTDTQYF
>TRBV7-3|.|TRBJ1-6|.
TGTGCCAGCAGCTTAAACTCAAATTCACCCCTCCACTTT
CASSLNSNSPLHF
>TRBV3-1/TRBV3-2|.|TRBJ1-3|.
TGTGCCAGCAGCCAAGATAAAGGGGGTCGTGGAAACACCATATATTTT
CASSQDKGGRGNTIYF